The 21 T cell receptor beta chains in this list originate from one sample, sequenced in a study of blood T cell repertoires in COVID-19. Profiled with immunoSEQ multiplex PCR; TCRdb holds only in-frame clones, not every one. The sample has 450,000 to 500,000 clones; about 85% are singletons. Sequencing was carried out using PBMCs or T cells enriched from blood (not recorded which). All receptors come from a woman between 18 and 29 years old who had recovered from COVID-19.

The chain joins TRBV5-5 to TRBJ2-2; D might be TRBD2 (5 bases). Per the germline V gene, CDR1 is SGHKS and CDR2 is YYEKEE (reference sequence). V lost 4 bases and J 6 bases, leaving 13 bases between the germline ends. The CDR3 is 14 amino acids. The CDR3 DNA reads TGTGCCAGCAGCCCCTGGGAGAGTGCCGGGGAGCTGTTTTTT. Its translation is CASSPWESAGELFF.

This sequence joins TRBV27 and TRBJ1-5; D is unclear. The V end was cut by 2 bases, the J end by 4 bases, with 6 bases between. CDR3 length: 13 amino acids. Per germline, CDR1 MNHEY and CDR2 SMNVEV (reference sequence). The CDR3 loop is CASSLAGNQPQHF. Written as DNA, the CDR3 is TGTGCCAGCAGTTTAGCGGGGAATCAGCCCCAGCATTTT.

The genes are TRBV6-5 and TRBJ1-6; TRBD1 agrees at 8 bases. Per the germline V gene, CDR1 is MNHEY and CDR2 is SVGAGI. V was clipped by 5 bases and J by 10 bases; unmatched bases: 7. The CDR3 has 14 residues. The CDR3 spells CASSRTGGGSPLHF. In DNA, the CDR3 is TGTGCCAGCAGTCGCACAGGGGGGGGGTCACCCCTCCACTTT.

The chain links TRBV19 to TRBJ1-4, with 7 nucleotides matching TRBD1. CDR1 is LNHDA and CDR2 is SQIVND in the germline V gene (reference sequence). CDR3 length: 14 amino acids. V dropped 4 bases and J dropped 8; count of bases not matched to a gene: 7. Here the CDR3 DNA reads TGTGCCAGTAGTACTCCCGACAGGGAAGAAAAACTGTTTTTT. It codes for CASSTPDREEKLFF.

This sequence joins TRBV5-1 and TRBJ2-1; D gene uncertain. Per germline, CDR1 SGHRS and CDR2 YFSETQ. CDR3 length: 14 amino acids. V was shortened by 0 bases and J by 3 bases, with 7 bases between the two germline ends. The CDR3 sequence is CASSLEALYNEQFF. Here the CDR3 DNA reads TGCGCCAGCAGCTTGGAAGCCCTCTACAATGAGCAGTTCTTC.

This clone appeared a single time. The chain links TRBV11-2 to TRBJ2-1; D possibly corresponds to TRBD2 (7 bases). Trimming left V 5 bases short and J 5 bases short, with 10 bases between. CDR3 size: 13 residues. From germline, CDR1 is SGHAT and CDR2 FQNNGV. The CDR3 bases are TGTGCCAGCAGCCCGGGGGGCAACAATGAGCAGTTCTTC. As protein: CASSPGGNNEQFF.

The J gene is TRBJ1-1, the V gene TRBV30, with D maybe TRBD1 (5 bases). Germline values: CDR1 GTSNPN, CDR2 SVGIG (reference sequence). The V and J ends lost 0 bases and 8 bases respectively, with 10 bases between them. This CDR3 spans 12 amino acids. Here the CDR3 DNA reads TGTGCCTGGAGTGTACGACAGCCAGAAGCTTTCTTT. Protein: CAWSVRQPEAFF.

The gene calls are TRBV5-1 and TRBJ1-3; 8 nucleotides agree with TRBD1. The CDR3 is 17 residues long. Per the germline V gene, CDR1 is SGHRS and CDR2 is YFSETQ. Trimming removed 4 bases from V and 2 bases from J; junction bases left unmatched: 11. The CDR3 sequence: CASSRGIDRGPGNTIYF. In DNA form, the CDR3 reads TGCGCCAGCAGCCGAGGAATTGACAGGGGTCCTGGAAACACCATATATTTT.

The chain combines TRBV5-1 with TRBJ2-3, with 8 bases identical to TRBD1. This CDR3 has 13 residues. The germline CDR1 and CDR2 sequences are SGHRS and YFSETQ. J was trimmed by 4 bases and V by 7 bases; bases with no gene match: 5. The CDR3 region has the DNA TGCGCCAGCCGGCCAGGGGGCGCAGATACGCAGTATTTT. Translation: CASRPGGADTQYF.

The chain joins TRBV30 to TRBJ2-2; the D gene is possibly TRBD2 (6 bases). Germline values: CDR1 GTSNPN, CDR2 SVGIG (reference sequence). This CDR3 has 14 residues. V was trimmed by 2 bases and J by 5 bases, leaving 12 bases between them. DNA of the CDR3: TGTGCCTGGAGTTCGGGACTTCGAACCGGGGAGCTGTTTTTT. Translating gives CAWSSGLRTGELFF.

The rearrangement joins TRBV5-4 to TRBJ2-3; TRBD2 aligns across 14 bases. The CDR3 has 17 residues. Germline-derived CDR1 and CDR2 are SGHNT and YYREEE (reference sequence). J lost 4 bases, V lost 3 bases, and 7 bases had no gene match. CDR3 bases: TGTGCCAGCAGCTCCGGGACTAGCGGGGGCGGGTCAGATACGCAGTATTTT. It translates to CASSSGTSGGGSDTQYF.

V is TRBV28 and J is TRBJ1-4; D not resolved. The CDR3 is made up of 12 amino acids. Germline lookup yields CDR1 MDHEN and CDR2 SYDVKM. Trimming removed 6 bases from V and 5 bases from J, with 7 bases in between. CDR3 sequence reads: CASRVENEKLFF. The CDR3 region has the DNA TGTGCCAGCAGGGTCGAGAATGAAAAACTGTTTTTT.

In this sample, this clone turned up once. The V and J genes are TRBV6-6 and TRBJ1-5; a weak D match, TRBD1 (6 bases). This CDR3 contains 15 residues. Germline values: CDR1 MNHNY, CDR2 SVGAGI (reference sequence). Between the trimmed V and J ends, which lost 7 bases and 1 base, there was a span of 14 bases. CDR3 sequence: CASTYGGLSNQPQHF. The CDR3 nucleotides read TGTGCCAGCACGTACGGGGGGCTCAGCAATCAGCCCCAGCATTTT.

The V call is TRBV21-1, the J call TRBJ1-3. TRBV21-1 is a pseudogene segment. The CDR3 is made up of 15 amino acids. The CDR3 DNA reads TGTGCCAGCAGCAAAGGGGGGAGGGCCGGAAACACCATATATTTT. Its translation: CASSKGGRAGNTIYF.

The chain recombines TRBV18 with TRBJ2-3; D possibly corresponds to TRBD2 (7 bases). CDR1 is KGHSH and CDR2 is LQKENI in the germline V gene. Deletions cut 0 bases from V and 6 bases from J, with 22 bases between. There are 18 residues in the CDR3. The CDR3 DNA follows: TGTGCCAGCTCACCACCGCGTGGGGTGTCAGGGGAGGGCGATACGCAGTATTTT. Residues: CASSPPRGVSGEGDTQYF.

The V call is TRBV11-2, the J call TRBJ2-4; the D gene is possibly TRBD2 (6 bases). CDR3 length: 15 residues. V was shortened by 4 bases and J by 0 bases, with 10 bases between the two germline ends. Germline V gene sequence: CDR1 SGHAT, CDR2 FQNNGV. CDR3 sequence: CASSCRGIAKNIQYF. The CDR3 DNA is TGTGCCAGCAGCTGCCGGGGGATAGCCAAAAACATTCAGTACTTC.

The chain uses TRBV5-6 and TRBJ2-7; D uncertain. The CDR3 consists of 13 residues. Germline V lookup: CDR1 SGHDT, CDR2 YYEEEE. V lost 4 bases and J lost 5, with 13 bases in between. The CDR3 region is CASSPVGQNEQYF. CDR3 DNA: TGTGCCAGCAGCCCCGTCGGTCAAAACGAGCAGTACTTC.

The rearrangement links TRBV10-2 to TRBJ2-7; the D is unclear. This CDR3 has 11 amino acids. Germline V lookup: CDR1 WSHSY, CDR2 SAAADI. With 6 bases removed from V and 1 base from J, the gap between germline ends came to 4 bases. This CDR3 is CASSQSYEQYF. CDR3 sequence (DNA): TGCGCCAGCAGCCAATCCTACGAGCAGTACTTC.

CDR3 loop: CAWRRERAPLHF. DNA of the CDR3: TGTGCCTGGAGGAGGGAACGGGCACCCCTCCACTTT. This chain connects TRBV30 to TRBJ1-6; D ambiguous. The CDR3 contains 12 residues. With 3 bases removed from V and 11 bases from J, the gap between germline ends came to 11 bases. Germline CDR1 reads GTSNPN; CDR2 reads SVGIG (reference sequence).

The chain is built from TRBV2 and TRBJ2-3; TRBD2 matches at 8 bases. This CDR3 region has 14 residues. Germline CDR1 and CDR2: SNHLY and FYNNEI. The CDR3 DNA follows: TGTGCAGATCGGGGGGGCGGGTTGCCAGATACGCAGTATTTT. Protein product: CADRGGGLPDTQYF.

This clone was picked up a small number of times. CDR3 amino acids: CASSYGDRFQETQYF. CDR3 bases: TGTGCCAGCAGTTACGGGGACAGATTCCAAGAGACCCAGTACTTC. The V gene is TRBV6-2 or TRBV6-3, the J gene TRBJ2-5; 7 nucleotides match TRBD1. V trimming: 2 bases; J trimming: 1 base; junction bases outside the gene matches: 4. From germline, CDR1 is MNHEY and CDR2 SVGEGT. This CDR3 spans 15 amino acids.